This record covers a single TCR beta chain. The antigen is undetermined. This specimen belongs to a study of blood T cells in healthy people across ages. Every donor provided roughly 10 milliliters of peripheral blood. Trimming pared 5 bases from V and 5 bases from J, leaving 10 bases between. This CDR3 has 13 residues. Germline assignment: CDR1 SQVTM and CDR2 ANQGSEA. The study, taken as a whole, reports: A roughly linear fall in TCR beta diversity per million T cells was seen with increasing age. More naive CD4+ cells and higher diversity marked long-lived donors relative to aged donors.

Sample-barcoded 5' priming and a J-beta primer mix drove a second PCR of about 6 to 12 cycles. Each of the samples gave a minimum of 2.5 million paired-end reads that contained CDR3. TCRdb reprocessed the 5' RACE reads via MiXCR and lists one record per CDR3 protein. The sample contains some 370,000 distinct CDR3 sequences, approximately 52% of which appear only once. V and J are TRBV29-1 and TRBJ1-6, with D unclear. Sequenced sample: blood. This sequence was found in a man between 60 and 70 years old in good health. CDR3: CSVRYGNNSPLHF. CDR3 DNA sequence: TGCAGCGTTCGATACGGAAATAATTCACCCCTCCACTTT.